The rows below give T cell receptor beta chains drawn from one sample of a study of cytomegalovirus exposure and HLA in healthy donors. Using immunoSEQ multiplex PCR, the repertoire was profiled, and TCRdb retains in-frame clones only, with some absent. There are approximately 180,000 clones in the sample; roughly 79% occur only once, and about 3% lies in the top ten. The sample was PBMCs. Source of these receptors: a male donor in good health and CMV-seronegative. CDR3s leave out the opening cysteine and the closing phenylalanine or tryptophan.

v_call: TRBV25-1
j_call: TRBJ2-1
cdr3_aa: ASSELSGEFEQF

v_call: TRBV27
j_call: TRBJ2-1
cdr3_aa: ASSSTYRRYYNEQF

v_call: TRBV19
j_call: TRBJ1-5
cdr3_aa: ASSIQGGQPQH

v_call: TRBV9
j_call: TRBJ2-5
cdr3_aa: ASSVPPEETQY

v_call: TRBV30
j_call: TRBJ1-5
cdr3_aa: AWSPGQGNQPQH

v_call: TRBV9
j_call: TRBJ1-2
cdr3_aa: ASSSYRGSGYGYT

v_call: TRBV6-1
j_call: TRBJ1-5
cdr3_aa: ASSGLNRVYSNQPQH

v_call: TRBV6-5
j_call: TRBJ2-7
cdr3_aa: ASRGAGISYEQY

v_call: TRBV28
j_call: TRBJ2-3
cdr3_aa: ASSSLLDPGTDTQY

v_call: TRBV19
j_call: TRBJ2-5
cdr3_aa: AIPTDPQAETQY

v_call: TRBV28
j_call: TRBJ2-1
cdr3_aa: ASSFPSGNEQF

v_call: TRBV6-6
j_call: TRBJ1-3
cdr3_aa: ASRPPGGSGNTIY

v_call: TRBV5-4
j_call: TRBJ1-3
cdr3_aa: ASSLVGQLSGNTIY

v_call: TRBV7-8
j_call: TRBJ2-3
cdr3_aa: ASSLGGWRSGVSQY

v_call: TRBV4-1
j_call: TRBJ2-1
cdr3_aa: ASSQKLVPNEQF

v_call: TRBV15
j_call: TRBJ1-5
cdr3_aa: ATSRDRRGQPQH

v_call: TRBV7-2
j_call: TRBJ2-7
cdr3_aa: ASSLGEGGVSYEQY

v_call: TRBV28
j_call: TRBJ2-1
cdr3_aa: ASSRLAGAISSYNEQF

v_call: TRBV7-8
j_call: TRBJ1-3
cdr3_aa: ASSRQGVPRDTIY

v_call: TRBV5-1
j_call: TRBJ2-7
cdr3_aa: ASSRPGQGTNEQY

v_call: TRBV14
j_call: TRBJ1-1
cdr3_aa: ASSRGRDYTEAF

v_call: TRBV6-5
j_call: TRBJ1-5
cdr3_aa: ASSGTGVGQPQH

v_call: TRBV18
j_call: TRBJ1-2
cdr3_aa: ASSLSPEDGYT

v_call: TRBV30
j_call: TRBJ1-3
cdr3_aa: AWSASILSGNTIY

v_call: TRBV4-2
j_call: TRBJ2-7
cdr3_aa: ASSQVGVLEQY

v_call: TRBV4-1
j_call: TRBJ2-7
cdr3_aa: ASSLGLAVSYEQY

v_call: TRBV6-5
j_call: TRBJ1-4
cdr3_aa: ASTSGRAANEKLF

v_call: TRBV7-3
j_call: TRBJ1-2
cdr3_aa: ASSPGTSYGYT

v_call: TRBV7-3
j_call: TRBJ1-1
cdr3_aa: ASSLGGDAEAF

v_call: TRBV2
j_call: TRBJ2-2
cdr3_aa: ASSGFRTGATGELF

v_call: TRBV12-5
j_call: TRBJ1-5
cdr3_aa: ASGFADRGYQPQH

v_call: TRBV7-2
j_call: TRBJ1-5
cdr3_aa: ASSLRTGSNQPQH

v_call: TRBV28
j_call: TRBJ1-3
cdr3_aa: ASSSGQANTIY

v_call: TRBV28
j_call: TRBJ1-5
cdr3_aa: ASSLEVGAGVRNQPQH

v_call: TRBV7-9
j_call: NA
cdr3_aa: ASSSQTSVSSYEQY

v_call: TRBV6-5
j_call: TRBJ2-7
cdr3_aa: ASSLSGGTYEQY

v_call: TRBV6-6
j_call: TRBJ2-7
cdr3_aa: ASRLDREQY

v_call: TRBV7-3
j_call: TRBJ1-5
cdr3_aa: ASAASMDQPQH

v_call: TRBV30
j_call: TRBJ2-1
cdr3_aa: AWRRSVEQF

v_call: TRBV2
j_call: TRBJ1-3
cdr3_aa: ASGLGQGVGNTIY

v_call: TRBV30
j_call: TRBJ2-1
cdr3_aa: AWDALAGAYNEQF

v_call: TRBV29-1
j_call: TRBJ1-2
cdr3_aa: SVEVAENYGYT

v_call: TRBV28
j_call: TRBJ2-4
cdr3_aa: ASSPGGRYKNIQY

v_call: TRBV30
j_call: TRBJ2-2
cdr3_aa: AWSETSAANTGELF

v_call: TRBV2
j_call: TRBJ2-1
cdr3_aa: ASRREASTYNEQF

v_call: TRBV30
j_call: TRBJ2-7
cdr3_aa: AWSHGGAYEQY

v_call: TRBV4-2
j_call: TRBJ1-5
cdr3_aa: ASSQAAGLSNQPQH

v_call: TRBV9
j_call: TRBJ2-1
cdr3_aa: ASSVEGVDYNEQF

v_call: TRBV15
j_call: TRBJ1-2
cdr3_aa: ATSPSGGAGANYGYT

v_call: TRBV11-2
j_call: TRBJ2-3
cdr3_aa: ASSSPSLDTQY

v_call: TRBV11-2
j_call: TRBJ1-1
cdr3_aa: ASSPQGPTEAF

v_call: TRBV7-2
j_call: TRBJ2-1
cdr3_aa: ASSKGLAEYNEQF

v_call: TRBV12-5
j_call: TRBJ1-2
cdr3_aa: ASVTGGLGYGYT